This T cell receptor beta chain was identified in a study of shared T cell receptors in the human thymus. Germline V gene data show CDR1 as SGHVS and CDR2 as FQNEAQ. Trimming took off 4 bases at V and 6 bases at J, with 28 bases between the two ends. The CDR3 totals 18 residues. The protocol was immunoSEQ multiplex PCR, while the TCRdb copy is restricted to in-frame clones and leaves out a portion. There are roughly 710,000 clones in the sample; 70% to 90% occur only once, and 0.0095% to 0.013% lies in the top ten. The sample was also linked to a second study, of human thymus T cells. According to that study: Serving as donors were healthy Finnish infants, each of whom was having open corrective surgery for congenital heart defects. Thymic tissue was derived from resections collected during corrective heart surgery. Overlap was high between thymic repertoires from unrelated individuals, as reported in related research.

The V call is TRBV7-8, the J call TRBJ2-7, with D possibly being TRBD1 (6 bases). This receptor was identified in a girl less than two years old with a congenital heart defect. Material for sequencing was thymocytes. DNA of the CDR3: TGTGCCAGCAGCTCCGAATTGGGGGACATCGGAGGAGGATGCGAGCAGTACTTC. It encodes CASSSELGDIGGGCEQYF.